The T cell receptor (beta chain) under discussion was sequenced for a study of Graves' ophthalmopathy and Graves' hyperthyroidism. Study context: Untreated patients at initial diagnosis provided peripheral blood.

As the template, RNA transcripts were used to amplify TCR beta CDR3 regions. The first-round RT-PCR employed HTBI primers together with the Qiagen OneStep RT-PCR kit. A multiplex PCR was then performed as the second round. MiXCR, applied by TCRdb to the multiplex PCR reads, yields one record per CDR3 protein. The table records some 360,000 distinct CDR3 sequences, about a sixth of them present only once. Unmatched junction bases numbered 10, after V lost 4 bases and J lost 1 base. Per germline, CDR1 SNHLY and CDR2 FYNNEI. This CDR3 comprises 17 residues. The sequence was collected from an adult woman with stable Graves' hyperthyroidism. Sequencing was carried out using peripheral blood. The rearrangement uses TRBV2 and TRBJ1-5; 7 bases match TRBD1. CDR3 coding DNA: TGTGCCAGCAGTGTAATACCAGGGGGAGGCAGCAATCAGCCCCAGCATTTT. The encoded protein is CASSVIPGGGSNQPQHF. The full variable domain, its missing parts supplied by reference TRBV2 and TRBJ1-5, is EPEVTQTPSHQVTQMGQEVILRCVPISNHLYFYWYRQILGQKVEFLVSFYNNEISEKSEIFDDQFSVERPDGSNFTLKIRSTKLEDSAMYFCASSVIPGGGSNQPQHFGDGTRLSIL.